This T cell receptor beta chain was sequenced for a study of identical twins. A universal primer site was added by template switching, and unique molecular identifiers were carried by the cDNA. TCRdb redid the calling of the 5' RACE reads with MiXCR, one entry per CDR3 protein. Of 400,000 to 650,000 distinct CDR3 sequences listed, roughly a fifth were seen once; the top ten hold 0.8% to 1%. This CDR3 is built from 14 residues. The germline CDR1 and CDR2 sequences are SNHLY and FYNNEI. Trimming shortened V by 9 bases and J by 4 bases, and 16 bases separated the two germline ends. In addition, the sample was reused for a study of T cells expressing NK-cell markers. Turning to that study: Sorting in several experiments was restricted by an anti-gamma-delta TCR antibody to alpha-beta TCR T cells. HCMV specificity of expanded NKG2C+ T cell clones remained unclear.

Material for sequencing was CD4+ T cells sorted from blood. This TCR came from a woman aged 18-29 years in good health. The chain employs TRBV2 and TRBJ1-5, with D tentatively TRBD1 (5 bases). The chain's CDR3 is CASATGLRNQPQHF. The CDR3 DNA reads TGTGCCAGTGCTACGGGACTGAGAAATCAGCCCCAGCATTTT. Drawing the rest from reference TRBV2 and TRBJ1-5, the complete variable domain is EPEVTQTPSHQVTQMGQEVILRCVPISNHLYFYWYRQILGQKVEFLVSFYNNEISEKSEIFDDQFSVERPDGSNFTLKIRSTKLEDSAMYFCASATGLRNQPQHFGDGTRLSIL.